These 30 T cell receptor beta chains were sequenced from one sample in a study of Ad26.COV2.S vaccination and SARS-CoV-2 variants. Treatment noted: over 15 received Ad26.COV2.S at low or high dose, single or two shots; about 5 received placebo; per-sample allocation not given. Specimens were obtained on day 63 following the first vaccine or placebo injection. Data came from immunoSEQ multiplex PCR; TCRdb stores just in-frame clones and leaves some out. The table lists around 320,000 clones, approximately 80% of them singletons. The specimen comprised peripheral blood, sampled in a trial of Ad26.COV2.S vaccine versus placebo. The receptors were sampled from a person aged 18-60 years who received the Ad26.COV2.S COVID-19 vaccine or a placebo.

CDR3 residues: CSVQTGGGRTGELFF. CDR3 DNA: TGCAGCGTACAGACAGGGGGCGGTCGCACCGGGGAGCTGTTTTTT. The chain recombines TRBV29-1 with TRBJ2-2; the match to TRBD1 covers 10 bases. Trimming cost V 6 bases and J 4 bases; bases outside gene matches: 8. This CDR3 spans 15 amino acids. Per the germline V gene, CDR1 is SQVTM and CDR2 is ANQGSEA.

The chain carries TRBV2 and TRBJ2-7; the D is unclear. The V end was cut by 7 bases, the J end by 7 bases, with 17 bases between. The CDR3 totals 13 residues. Germline-derived CDR1 and CDR2 are SNHLY and FYNNEI. CDR3 amino acids: CASTRAPTREQYF. The CDR3 nucleotides are TGTGCCAGCACTCGGGCCCCCACGAGGGAGCAGTACTTC.

This chain joins TRBV4-1 and TRBJ2-3; D is possibly TRBD1 (6 bases). CDR1 is MGHRA and CDR2 is YSYEKL in the germline V gene. V was cut by 0 bases and J by 4 bases, with 14 bases left in between. The CDR3 is made up of 16 amino acids. The CDR3 loop reads CASSQDGAGDADTQYF. The CDR3 DNA reads as TGCGCCAGCAGCCAAGATGGGGCAGGGGATGCAGATACGCAGTATTTT.

The CDR3 coding sequence is TGTGCCAGCAGCCAGGACAGGGGTACCTACGAGCAGTACTTC. Residues: CASSQDRGTYEQYF. The V gene is TRBV6-5, the J gene TRBJ2-7; 9 bases are shared with TRBD1. This CDR3 region has 14 residues. The germline CDR1 and CDR2 sequences are MNHEY and SVGAGI. V gave up 6 bases and J gave up 2 bases; unmatched junction bases: 5.

The chain recombines TRBV7-2 with TRBJ1-1, with a possible D match to TRBD1 (6 bases). This CDR3 spans 13 amino acids. The germline gives CDR1 SGHTA, CDR2 FQGNSA. V was shortened by 5 bases and J by 3 bases, with 10 bases between the two germline ends. As DNA, the CDR3 is TGTGCCAGCAGCCAATACAGGGACACTGAAGCTTTCTTT. Translated: CASSQYRDTEAFF.

V gene TRBV6-1 combines with J gene TRBJ1-2; unclear D gene. Looked up from germline, CDR1 is MNHNS and CDR2 is SASEGT. The V gene lost 3 bases and the J gene lost 3 bases, with 11 bases spanning the gap. CDR3 length: 14 amino acids. CDR3 nucleotide sequence: TGTGCCAGCAGTGAGGTCGGGGATTACTATGGCTACACCTTC. Translated, it gives CASSEVGDYYGYTF.

J is TRBJ1-2 and V is TRBV5-4; perhaps TRBD1 as D (5 bases). This CDR3 is built from 15 residues. Deletions cut 4 bases from V and 6 bases from J, with 19 bases between. The germline CDR1 and CDR2 sequences are SGHNT and YYREEE (reference sequence). The CDR3 here is CASSLLGREENGYTF. The CDR3 DNA reads TGTGCCAGCAGCCTGCTTGGCAGGGAAGAGAATGGCTACACCTTC.

The V and J genes are TRBV15 and TRBJ2-3; possible D gene TRBD1, 5 bases. The germline V gene has CDR1 LNHNV and CDR2 YYDKDF (reference sequence). V lost 1 base and J 3 bases, leaving 11 bases between the germline ends. The CDR3 runs to 15 residues. The DNA of the CDR3 is TGTGCCACCAGCAGAGGGGGCAGTCGGACAGATACGCAGTATTTT. Translating it yields CATSRGGSRTDTQYF.

The CDR3 sequence is CASMLGGTDTQYF. The CDR3 DNA is TGTGCCAGCATGTTGGGGGGAACAGATACGCAGTATTTT. The chain combines TRBV6-5 with TRBJ2-3, with D possibly TRBD2 on 6 matching bases. Trimming left V 7 bases short and J 3 bases short, with 11 bases between. Per the germline V gene, CDR1 is MNHEY and CDR2 is SVGAGI. This CDR3 contains 13 residues.

Comment on this clone: Other DNA sequences in the same sample also yield this CDR3. The rearrangement links TRBV3-1 (or the pseudogene TRBV3-2) to TRBJ2-7; TRBD1 aligns across 9 bases. CDR1 is LGHDT, CDR2 YNNKEL, per germline (reference sequence). V trimming: 3 bases; J trimming: 4 bases; junction bases outside the gene matches: 7. This CDR3 contains 15 residues. The CDR3 bases are TGTGCCAGCAGCCAGCCGGGACAGGGTGTTTACGAGCAGTACTTC. Translation gives CASSQPGQGVYEQYF.

The chain carries TRBV6-5 and TRBJ2-2; TRBD1 matches 7 bases. There are 14 residues in the CDR3. CDR1 and CDR2 (germline): MNHEY, SVGAGI. Trimming at V came to 6 bases and at J to 8 bases, leaving 9 bases not matched to a gene. In DNA form, the CDR3 reads TGTGCCAGCAGCCTACAGGGGCGGTGGGGGGAGCTGTTTTTT. Translated, it gives CASSLQGRWGELFF.

This clone was seen only once. The chain employs TRBV19 and TRBJ2-7, with D possibly called TRBD1 or TRBD2 (5 bases each). CDR3 length equals 13 residues. Trimming stripped 8 bases from V and 3 bases from J, with 14 bases between. In germline, CDR1 is LNHDA, CDR2 SQIVND (reference sequence). The CDR3 coding sequence is TGTGCCAGTTCCAAGAGGGACGTCTACGAGCAGTACTTC. Its protein is CASSKRDVYEQYF.

The chain combines TRBV19 with TRBJ1-6; 9 bases align to TRBD1. This CDR3 region has 14 residues. Germline assignment: CDR1 LNHDA and CDR2 SQIVND (reference sequence). V lost 8 bases to trimming and J lost 9 bases; unmatched junction nucleotides: 8. CDR3 in DNA: TGTGCCAGTTCGGACAGGGGTATCGCTTCACCCCTCCACTTT. It encodes CASSDRGIASPLHF.

There are many counts of this clone. The rearrangement joins TRBV18 to TRBJ2-1; D is unclear. V lost 0 bases and J 8 bases, leaving 20 bases between the germline ends. Germline lookup yields CDR1 KGHSH and CDR2 LQKENI. CDR3 size: 17 residues. The CDR3 is CASSPPVTQNHHDEQFF. CDR3 coding DNA: TGTGCCAGCTCACCACCAGTGACGCAAAACCACCACGATGAGCAGTTCTTC.

The chain employs TRBV18 and TRBJ1-1, with D uncertain. CDR3 length: 13 residues. Trimming took 2 bases from V and 2 from J, leaving 6 bases between them. Germline V CDR1 and CDR2: KGHSH, LQKENI. The CDR3 loop is CASSPAFNTEAFF. CDR3 bases: TGTGCCAGCTCACCAGCGTTCAACACTGAAGCTTTCTTT.

This CDR3 reads CASSFMNTEAFF. The CDR3 DNA reads as TGTGCCAGCAGCTTTATGAACACTGAAGCTTTCTTT. This rearrangement joins TRBV6-5 to TRBJ1-1; no firm D call. Deletions cut 6 bases from V and 0 bases from J, with 5 bases between. This CDR3 has 12 residues. Germline lookup yields CDR1 MNHEY and CDR2 SVGAGI.

This chain uses TRBV28 with TRBJ2-1; TRBD2 matches at 11 bases. This CDR3 is 14 amino acids long. Germline V gene lookup returns CDR1 MDHEN and CDR2 SYDVKM. V trimming: 5 bases; J trimming: 10 bases; junction bases outside the gene matches: 7. This chain's CDR3 is CASSLSGGAKEQFF. The CDR3, as DNA: TGTGCCAGCAGTCTTAGCGGGGGGGCCAAGGAGCAGTTCTTC. Filled out from reference TRBV28 and TRBJ2-1, the complete variable domain reads DVKVTQSSRYLVKRTGEKVFLECVQDMDHENMFWYRQDPGLGLRLIYFSYDVKMKEKGDIPEGYSVSREKKERFSLILESASTNQTSMYLCASSLSGGAKEQFFGPGTRLTVL.

The chain recombines TRBV12-3 or TRBV12-4 with TRBJ1-2, with D possibly TRBD1 on 5 matching bases. The V end lost 3 bases, the J end lost 2 bases, and 7 bases lay between the germline ends. CDR3 length: 13 amino acids. The CDR3 reads CASSFWGNYGYTF. CDR3 nucleotide sequence: TGTGCCAGCAGTTTTTGGGGGAACTATGGCTACACCTTC.

The V call is TRBV10-3, the J call TRBJ1-4; D ambiguous. The CDR3 length is 13 residues. Germline CDR1 ENHRY, CDR2 SYGVKD. Trimming cost V 5 bases and J 5 bases, with 9 bases left between them. CDR3 in amino acids: CAISPGSNEKLFF. The CDR3 bases are TGTGCCATCAGTCCGGGATCGAATGAAAAACTGTTTTTT.

This rearrangement joins TRBV7-9 to TRBJ2-7; TRBD2 agrees at 7 bases. The junction had 4 bases not matched to a gene; V was cut back by 2 bases and J by 6 bases. CDR1 is SEHNR and CDR2 is FQNEAQ in the germline V gene (reference sequence). This CDR3 contains 13 residues. The CDR3 here is CASSLKGTIEQYF. CDR3 DNA sequence: TGTGCCAGCAGCTTAAAGGGGACTATCGAGCAGTACTTC.

About this clone: One end of the junction varies from germline; a read error may be responsible. The J gene is TRBJ2-3, the V gene TRBV7-7; TRBD1 might be the D (6 bases). CDR1 and CDR2 from the germline V gene are SSHAT and FNYEAQ (reference sequence). This CDR3 is built from 14 residues. CDR3 in amino acids: CASSPDRSTDTQYF. As DNA, the CDR3 is TGTGCTAGCAGTCCTGACAGGAGCACAGATACGCAGTATTTT.

The V and J genes are TRBV19 and TRBJ1-2; tentatively, D is TRBD1 (5 bases). The V end was cut by 5 bases, the J end by 1 base, with 20 bases between. This CDR3 comprises 17 residues. Germline-derived CDR1 and CDR2 are LNHDA and SQIVND (reference sequence). CDR3 DNA sequence: TGTGCCAGTAGTGCGGGACGGAGGACCCGAATTAACTATGGCTACACCTTC. This encodes CASSAGRRTRINYGYTF.

This sequence joins TRBV2 and TRBJ2-5; 9 bases match TRBD2. The germline gives CDR1 SNHLY, CDR2 FYNNEI. V shed 2 bases, J shed 1 base, and the junction held 8 bases outside the gene matches. This CDR3 contains 17 residues. The CDR3 spells CASSEHRPAGGQETQYF. CDR3 sequence (DNA): TGTGCCAGCAGTGAACATCGTCCAGCGGGGGGCCAAGAGACCCAGTACTTC.

The rearrangement uses TRBV5-5 and TRBJ1-5; D is uncertain. The CDR3 is 14 amino acids. Germline CDR1 is SGHKS and CDR2 is YYEKEE (reference sequence). Trimming shortened V by 0 bases and J by 1 base, and 5 bases separated the two germline ends. The CDR3 DNA reads as TGTGCCAGCAGCTTGGGCCTAAGCAATCAGCCCCAGCATTTT. Translation: CASSLGLSNQPQHF.

This rearrangement joins TRBV18 to TRBJ2-6, with a weak D call TRBD1 (6 bases). V was clipped by 5 bases and J by 0 bases, with 14 bases between them. The CDR3 sequence is 17 residues long. Germline-derived CDR1 and CDR2 are KGHSH and LQKENI. The CDR3, as DNA: TGTGCCAGCTCAGAGGACAGACGGAGCTCTGGGGCCAACGTCCTGACTTTC. This gives the protein CASSEDRRSSGANVLTF. The full variable domain, its missing parts supplied by reference TRBV18 and TRBJ2-6, is NAGVMQNPRHLVRRRGQEARLRCSPMKGHSHVYWYRQLPEEGLKFMVYLQKENIIDESGMPKERFSAEFPKEGPSILRIQQVVRGDSAAYFCASSEDRRSSGANVLTFGAGSRLTVL.

The V call is TRBV18, the J call TRBJ1-2; no definite D call. V was cut by 6 bases and J by 3 bases, with 11 bases left in between. The CDR3 loop spans 13 amino acids. Germline V CDR1 and CDR2: KGHSH, LQKENI. The CDR3 sequence is CASSQDEDYGYTF. The CDR3 DNA reads as TGTGCCAGCTCCCAAGACGAGGACTATGGCTACACCTTC.

The rearrangement uses TRBV4-1 and TRBJ2-1, with TRBD1 matching 7 bases. CDR1 and CDR2 (germline): MGHRA, YSYEKL. The CDR3 runs 17 residues. V gave up 4 bases and J gave up 3 bases; unmatched junction bases: 12. The CDR3 sequence: CASSPEPRTGVYNEQFF. DNA for the CDR3: TGCGCCAGCAGCCCGGAGCCCAGGACAGGTGTCTACAATGAGCAGTTCTTC.

J is TRBJ1-6 and V is TRBV19; D possibly corresponds to TRBD1 (5 bases). Germline assignment: CDR1 LNHDA and CDR2 SQIVND (reference sequence). V shed 10 bases and J shed 7 bases, with 17 bases lying between them. The CDR3 loop spans 14 amino acids. CDR3 DNA sequence: TGTGCCACCACCGCCGGGACGGGCAATTCACCCCTCCACTTT. Amino acids: CATTAGTGNSPLHF.

This chain connects TRBV2 to TRBJ2-1; D perhaps matches TRBD1 (5 bases). V was shortened by 6 bases and J by 10 bases, with 16 bases between the two germline ends. This CDR3 comprises 13 residues. The germline CDR1 and CDR2 sequences are SNHLY and FYNNEI. CDR3 in DNA: TGTGCCAGCAGCGAACTGGTTCAGGGCGAGCAGTTCTTC. The encoded protein is CASSELVQGEQFF.

On this clone: Other nucleotide sequences from this sample produce the same CDR3. This rearrangement joins TRBV30 to TRBJ2-5; either TRBD1 or TRBD2 may fit D (5 bases each). With 1 base removed from V and 5 bases from J, the gap between germline ends came to 5 bases. The CDR3 runs 11 residues. Germline V lookup: CDR1 GTSNPN, CDR2 SVGIG (reference sequence). CDR3 sequence: CAWSGGETQYF. CDR3 sequence (DNA): TGTGCCTGGAGTGGGGGGGAGACCCAGTACTTC.